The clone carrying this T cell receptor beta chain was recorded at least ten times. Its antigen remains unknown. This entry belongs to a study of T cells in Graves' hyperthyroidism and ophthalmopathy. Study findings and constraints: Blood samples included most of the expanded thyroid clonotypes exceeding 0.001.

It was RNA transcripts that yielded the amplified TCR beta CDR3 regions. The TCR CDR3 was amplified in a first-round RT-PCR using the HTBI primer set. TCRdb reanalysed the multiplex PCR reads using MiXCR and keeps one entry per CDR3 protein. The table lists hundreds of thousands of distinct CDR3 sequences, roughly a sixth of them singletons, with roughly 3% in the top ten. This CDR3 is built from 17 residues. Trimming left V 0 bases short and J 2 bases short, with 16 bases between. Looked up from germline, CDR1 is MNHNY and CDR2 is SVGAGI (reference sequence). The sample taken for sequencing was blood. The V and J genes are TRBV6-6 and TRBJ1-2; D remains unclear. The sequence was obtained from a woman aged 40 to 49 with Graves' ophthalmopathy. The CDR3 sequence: CASSYSLLSARNYGYTF. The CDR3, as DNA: TGTGCCAGCAGTTACTCGTTACTATCGGCTCGAAACTATGGCTACACCTTC.